These T cell receptor beta chains were read from a single sample in a study of blood T cell repertoires in COVID-19. Method: immunoSEQ multiplex PCR; TCRdb's copy keeps in-frame clones and lacks some. The sample shows about 58,000 clones, 85% to 90% of them seen only once. Sequencing was performed on peripheral blood. All receptors derive from a man in his fifties or sixties with active COVID-19. Each CDR3 is given with its conserved first and last residue. Fields, in order: D gene, J gene, V gene, clone size, CDR3 DNA, CDR3 protein. A D gene is named only where the DNA matches it firmly. Not all rows give a size; the values are once, few, many and, for expanded clones, a class.

TRBD1 TRBJ2-1 TRBV6-4 once TGTGCCAGCAGCTTAACCGGGACAGATTACAATGAGCAGTTCTTC CASSLTGTDYNEQFF
. TRBJ2-2 TRBV5-8 . TGTGCCAGCAGCTTCCGCAGGGTAGCCGGGGAGCTGTTTTTT CASSFRRVAGELFF
. TRBJ1-1 TRBV11-2 once TGTGCCAGCAGCGGTAGTGGGGCCGTTGGATCTGAAGCTTTCTTT CASSGSGAVGSEAFF
TRBD2 TRBJ2-1 TRBV9 . TGTGCCAGCAGCGTAGCTCCCTCTAGCGGCTCCTACAATGAGCAGTTCTTC CASSVAPSSGSYNEQFF
TRBD2 TRBJ2-1 TRBV6-6 . TGTGCCAGCAGTTACGGACTAGCGGATTACAATGAGCAGTTCTTC CASSYGLADYNEQFF
TRBD1 TRBJ2-7 TRBV9 few TGTGCCAGCAGCGTAGCAGGGACAGGGGGCGACGAGCAGTACTTC CASSVAGTGGDEQYF
. TRBJ1-1 TRBV27 . TGTGCCAGCAGTTGGAGGAGGGGAGGTAAACCCACTGAAGCTTTCTTT CASSWRRGGKPTEAFF
. TRBJ2-6 TRBV5-5 once TGTGCCAGCAGCTTGGTCGTCTCTGGGGCCAACGTCCTGACTTTC CASSLVVSGANVLTF
. TRBJ2-1 TRBV4-3 . TGCGCCAGCAGCCAAACCGGTAACTCCTACAATGAGCAGTTCTTC CASSQTGNSYNEQFF
TRBD1 TRBJ1-2 TRBV24-1 . TGTGCCACCAGCAAAACCGGGACAGGGAACTATGGCTACACCTTC CATSKTGTGNYGYTF
. TRBJ2-3 TRBV4-3 . TGCGCCAGCAGCCAAGATCTCGCAGGGGTTTCAGATACGCAGTATTTT CASSQDLAGVSDTQYF
. TRBJ2-7 TRBV9 . TGTGCCAGCAGCGTAGGGGGGGTTGGCGAGCAGTACTTC CASSVGGVGEQYF
. TRBJ2-5 TRBV5-6 once TGTGCCAGCAGCTTGGATTCAACGCGCGGTGCGGCCCAGTACTTC CASSLDSTRGAAQYF
. TRBJ2-2 TRBV21-1 . TGTGCCAGCAGCCCGAGGGGGCTTGGATACGGGGAGCTGTTTTTT CASSPRGLGYGELFF
. TRBJ2-7 TRBV19 . TGTGCCAGTAGTACCGTGGCGGTGAGCTCCTACGAGCAGTACTTC CASSTVAVSSYEQYF
. TRBJ2-7 TRBV11-2 . TGTGCCAGCAGCTTAGGCGTACCCTCCTACGAGCAGTACTTC CASSLGVPSYEQYF
TRBD2 TRBJ2-2 TRBV7-3 . TGTGCCAGCAGCCGGACTAGCGGTAACACCGGGGAGCTGTTTTTT CASSRTSGNTGELFF
. TRBJ2-2 TRBV5-5 . TGTGCCAGCACCTTACAGGGTCCAAACACCGGGGAGCTGTTTTTT CASTLQGPNTGELFF
TRBD1 TRBJ2-5 TRBV5-1 . TGCGCCAGCAGCTTGGCTAGGACAGGGGGCGCGAAGACCCAGTACTTC CASSLARTGGAKTQYF
. TRBJ1-2 TRBV6-2/TRBV6-3 . TGTGCCAGCAGTCTCAGGGCGCCCATTAACTATGGCTACACCTTC CASSLRAPINYGYTF
TRBD2 TRBJ2-3 TRBV3-1/TRBV3-2 . TGTGCCAGCACTCGAGCGGGAGGGCCTGCAGATACGCAGTATTTT CASTRAGGPADTQYF
. TRBJ1-4 TRBV7-2 . TGTGCCAGCAGCCCAGCCGGGACATATCCCTTACTGTTTTTT CASSPAGTYPLLFF
TRBD2 TRBJ2-2 TRBV7-2 . TGTGCCAGCAGCAGACTAGCGATATACACCGGGGAGCTGTTTTTT CASSRLAIYTGELFF
. TRBJ1-2 TRBV5-1 . TGCGCCAGCAGAGACACGTCTCCAGGGTCACCCTATGGCTACACCTTC CASRDTSPGSPYGYTF
. TRBJ2-3 TRBV1 . TGCACCAGCAGCCAAGATAAGAGGACTAGCGAGAATCGGGATACGCAGTATTTT CTSSQDKRTSENRDTQYF
. TRBJ1-2 TRBV28 . TGTGCCAGCATAAAACAGCCCTATGGCTACACCTTC CASIKQPYGYTF
. TRBJ1-3 TRBV5-6 . TGTGCCAGCAGCTCCAGAAGCCGGGTGACTCTTGGAAACACCATATATTTT CASSSRSRVTLGNTIYF
. TRBJ1-2 TRBV18 . TGTGCCAGCTCACCAGACGGGATGCTATATGGCTACACCTTC CASSPDGMLYGYTF
. TRBJ2-7 TRBV6-2/TRBV6-3 once TGTGCCAGCAGCCGGGACTTCTACGAGCAGTACTTC CASSRDFYEQYF
. TRBJ1-2 TRBV6-6 once TGTGCCAGCAGTCCCCGTCAGGATTACTACACCTTC CASSPRQDYYTF
. TRBJ1-1 TRBV3-1/TRBV3-2 . TGTGCCAGCAGCCTCGTGACAGGAGGCACTGAAGCTTTCTTT CASSLVTGGTEAFF
TRBD1 TRBJ1-3 TRBV14 . TGTGCCAGCAGCCAAGAAGTGGGACAGGGGCGGCACACCATATATTTT CASSQEVGQGRHTIYF
. TRBJ2-1 TRBV21-1 . TGTGCCACCTCCGGGACTAGCAGGCCCCCCTACAATGAGCAGTTCTTC CATSGTSRPPYNEQFF
TRBD2 TRBJ2-1 TRBV4-1 . TGCGCCAGCACCTCGGGAGGTGAGCAGTTCTTC CASTSGGEQFF
. TRBJ1-4 TRBV11-2 . TGTGCCAGCAGCTTATACAGCCCAAATGAAAAACTGTTTTTT CASSLYSPNEKLFF
. TRBJ2-1 TRBV18 . TGTGCCAGCTCACCACCGGGAGACAATGAGCAGTTCTTC CASSPPGDNEQFF
TRBD2 TRBJ2-1 TRBV6-7 . TGTGCCAGCAGTTACTCGGGGAGCGGGAGCTCCTACAATGAGCAGCTCTTC CASSYSGSGSSYNEQLF
. TRBJ2-2 TRBV5-5 . TGTGCCAGCAGCTCTCAGGGGTACACCGGGGAGCTGTTTTTT CASSSQGYTGELFF
. TRBJ1-6 TRBV9 . TGTGCCAGCAGCGGCCCCCGGGACATCTCGAGCTCCTATAATTCACCCCTCCACTTT CASSGPRDISSSYNSPLHF
TRBD1 TRBJ1-1 TRBV7-9 . TGTGCCAGCAGCTTACAAGAGGGGGCGGCTGAAGCTTTCTTT CASSLQEGAAEAFF
. TRBJ2-7 TRBV20-1 . TGCAGTGCTAGTGCCGTATCTATAGCCTCGTTGCAGTACTTC CSASAVSIASLQYF
. TRBJ2-1 TRBV9 . TGTGCCAGCAGTACCAGGGCTCAGGGGTACAATGAGCAGTTCTTC CASSTRAQGYNEQFF
TRBD1 TRBJ1-3 TRBV6-1 few TGTGCCAGCAGTGAAGGGACAGGGACTGGAAACACCATATATTTT CASSEGTGTGNTIYF
. TRBJ2-1 TRBV28 . TGTGCCAGCGGGAGGATCGAGCAGTTCTTC CASGRIEQFF